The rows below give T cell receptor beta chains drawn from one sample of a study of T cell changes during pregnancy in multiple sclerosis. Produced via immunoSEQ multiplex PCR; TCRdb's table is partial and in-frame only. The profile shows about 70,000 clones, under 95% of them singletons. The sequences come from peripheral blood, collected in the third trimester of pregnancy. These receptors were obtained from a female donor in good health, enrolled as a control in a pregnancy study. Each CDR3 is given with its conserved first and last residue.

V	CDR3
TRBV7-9	CASSTQEDTQYF
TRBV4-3	CASSQDSRDLTDTQYF
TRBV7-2	CASSLLDTTEAFF
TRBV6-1	CASSFGQGGSTFF
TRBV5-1	CASSPPLSGQSDTGELFF
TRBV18	CASSGQPPPYEQYF
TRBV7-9	CASSTDSTYGYTF
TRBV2	CASSQGQQETQYF
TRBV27	CASSPGQPRSYNSPLHF
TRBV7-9	CASSRGGNTHGYTF
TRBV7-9	CASSHGQGDEKLFF
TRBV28	CASSFGQVYNEQFF
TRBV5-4	CASRGVNYGYTF
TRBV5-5	CASALGTGDPRNQPQHF
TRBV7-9	CASSLGPTGISTNEKLFF
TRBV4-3	CASSQEFAGGYEQYF
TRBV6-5	CASTQTGFYNSPLHF
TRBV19	CASSIFGVANIQYF
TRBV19	CASTDRTSYNSPLHF
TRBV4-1	CASSHRGVRTGENTEAFF
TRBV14	CASSPLQGGTEAFF
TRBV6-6	CASSRGQVHNEQFF
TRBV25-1	CASSESGGGKPQHF
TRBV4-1	CASSQEHRGGLEQYF
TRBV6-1	CASIRDRSYNEQFF
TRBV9	CASRARDSNSDTQYF
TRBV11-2	CASSLEQGTYGYTF
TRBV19	CASSIGGRIYGYTF
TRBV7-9	CASSLQGFPEAFF
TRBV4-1	CASSQGDQGVNEQFF
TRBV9	CASSPGGANEKLFF
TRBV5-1	CASSPWAGTTEAFF
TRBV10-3	CAISDGGATDQPQHF
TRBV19	CASSSTTGASYEQYF
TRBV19	CASSDRDAGSDEQFF
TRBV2	CASSPDRAAETQYF
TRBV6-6	CASSSGPYYGYTF
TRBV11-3	CASSLAASGGRTDTQYF
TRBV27	CASSFKGAGAATGELFF
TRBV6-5	CASSRVVSTGELFF
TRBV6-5	CASSFLPGGKNSPLHF
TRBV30	CAWKIRGQGRLRQYF
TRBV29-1	CSVTGPGDEKLFF